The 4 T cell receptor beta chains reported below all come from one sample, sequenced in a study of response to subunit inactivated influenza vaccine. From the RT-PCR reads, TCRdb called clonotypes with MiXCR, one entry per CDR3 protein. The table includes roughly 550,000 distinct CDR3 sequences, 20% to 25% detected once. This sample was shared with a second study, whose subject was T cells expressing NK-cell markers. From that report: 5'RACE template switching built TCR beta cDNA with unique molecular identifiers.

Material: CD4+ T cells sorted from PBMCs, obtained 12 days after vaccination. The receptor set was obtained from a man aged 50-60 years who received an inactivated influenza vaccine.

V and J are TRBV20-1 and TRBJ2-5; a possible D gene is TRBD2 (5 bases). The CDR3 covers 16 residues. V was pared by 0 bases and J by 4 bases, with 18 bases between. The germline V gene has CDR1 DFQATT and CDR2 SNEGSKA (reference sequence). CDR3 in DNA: TGCAGTGCTAGAGATCACAGTCGGCAGGCGGGAGAGACCCAGTACTTC. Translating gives CSARDHSRQAGETQYF.

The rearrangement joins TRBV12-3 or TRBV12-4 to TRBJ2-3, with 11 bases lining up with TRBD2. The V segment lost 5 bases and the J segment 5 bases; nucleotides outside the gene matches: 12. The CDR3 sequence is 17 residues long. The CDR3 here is CASSLITGLAGGDTQYF. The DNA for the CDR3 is TGTGCCAGCAGTCTTATCACCGGGCTAGCGGGAGGAGATACGCAGTATTTT.

In DNA, the CDR3 is TGCAGTGCGGGGAGGCTAGCCTTCGGTGAGCAGTTCTTC. It yields the protein CSAGRLAFGEQFF. The rearrangement joins TRBV20-1 to TRBJ2-1; D possibly corresponds to TRBD2 (6 bases). The germline V gene has CDR1 DFQATT and CDR2 SNEGSKA (reference sequence). Trimming took off 6 bases at V and 9 bases at J, with 18 bases between the two ends. This CDR3 comprises 13 residues.

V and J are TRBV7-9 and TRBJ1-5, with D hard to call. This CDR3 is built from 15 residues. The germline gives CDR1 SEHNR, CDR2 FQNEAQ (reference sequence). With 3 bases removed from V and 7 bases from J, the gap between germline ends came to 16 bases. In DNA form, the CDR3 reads TGTGCCAGCAGCTTTGATTCCGGGAGGAGACAGCCCCAGCATTTT. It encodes CASSFDSGRRQPQHF.